A selection of T cell receptor beta chains follows, all from one sample in a study of T cells in Graves' hyperthyroidism and ophthalmopathy. A single record per CDR3 protein comes from TCRdb applying MiXCR to the multiplex PCR reads. The sample shows hundreds of thousands of distinct CDR3 sequences, 46% of them seen only once. The sample comprised peripheral blood or thyroid tissue (not recorded which). These receptors were collected from a woman younger than 35 with Graves' hyperthyroidism. Each CDR3 is given with its conserved first and last residue. The D gene is left open where the match is weak. Clone size is given for some rows only: seen once, a few or many times, or a class if the clone is expanded.

CDR3aa | CDR3nt | j_gene | v_gene | d_gene | abundance
CASSYSRANYGYTF | TGTGCCAGCAGCTACTCTAGGGCCAACTATGGCTACACCTTC | TRBJ1-2 | TRBV10-3 | - | -
CASREGRFEAFF | TGTGCCAGCAGGGAAGGCAGATTTGAAGCTTTCTTT | TRBJ1-1 | TRBV7-9 | - | -
CASRKGDSPLHF | TGTGCCAGCAGGAAAGGGGACTCACCCCTCCACTTT | TRBJ1-6 | TRBV7-9 | - | many
CASSWDLGQARRQPQHF | TGCGCCAGCAGCTGGGATCTGGGACAGGCCCGCCGTCAGCCCCAGCATTTT | TRBJ1-5 | TRBV5-1 | TRBD1 | -
CASRGAGGGEQYF | TGTGCCAGCAGGGGAGCGGGAGGGGGCGAGCAGTACTTC | TRBJ2-7 | TRBV7-9 | TRBD2 | few
CSVEDSRNEKLFF | TGCAGCGTTGAGGACAGCAGAAATGAAAAACTGTTTTTT | TRBJ1-4 | TRBV29-1 | - | -
CASASKGGEANSPLHF | TGTGCTAGTGCCTCGAAAGGGGGGGAGGCTAATTCACCCCTCCACTTT | TRBJ1-6 | TRBV12-5 | - | -
CASSLWGTGELFF | TGTGCCAGCAGTTTATGGGGCACCGGGGAGCTGTTTTTT | TRBJ2-2 | TRBV2 | - | -
CATSALSGVGEQFF | TGTGCCACCAGTGCCCTCAGCGGGGTCGGTGAGCAGTTCTTC | TRBJ2-1 | TRBV2 | TRBD2 | -
CATSRDRAGIYEQYF | TGTGCCACCAGCAGAGATCGGGCAGGAATCTACGAGCAGTACTTC | TRBJ2-7 | TRBV15 | - | -
CASSLATGGKVNQPQHF | TGTGCCAGCAGCTTAGCGACAGGGGGCAAGGTCAATCAGCCCCAGCATTTT | TRBJ1-5 | TRBV7-9 | TRBD1 | -
CASSPGPMSGANVLTF | TGTGCCAGCAGCCCAGGCCCCATGTCTGGGGCCAACGTCCTGACTTTC | TRBJ2-6 | TRBV7-3 | - | -
CIMSGSDYGYTF | TGCATCATGTCCGGGAGCGACTATGGCTACACCTTC | TRBJ1-2 | TRBV29-1 | - | -
CASSPGSTNEQYF | TGTGCCAGCAGCCCGGGGTCGACCAACGAGCAGTACTTC | TRBJ2-7 | TRBV7-2 | - | -
CSEPSGSSGELFF | TGCAGCGAGCCTAGCGGGAGTTCGGGGGAGCTGTTTTTT | TRBJ2-2 | TRBV29-1 | TRBD2 | -
CASSVRTGTEAFF | TGTGCCAGCAGCGTACGGACAGGGACTGAAGCTTTCTTT | TRBJ1-1 | TRBV9 | TRBD1 | -
CAISGGLTYGYTF | TGTGCCATCAGTGGCGGACTGACCTATGGCTACACCTTC | TRBJ1-2 | TRBV10-3 | - | -
CASSGIADGNTIYF | TGTGCCAGCAGCGGCATAGCGGATGGAAACACCATATATTTT | TRBJ1-3 | TRBV7-9 | - | -
CSARTRQYGYTF | TGCAGTGCTAGGACAAGGCAATATGGCTACACCTTC | TRBJ1-2 | TRBV20-1 | - | many
CASSINPGYEQYF | TGTGCCAGTAGTATCAACCCTGGGTACGAGCAGTACTTC | TRBJ2-7 | TRBV19 | - | -
CASSVGPYEQYF | TGTGCCAGCAGTGTCGGGCCCTACGAGCAGTACTTC | TRBJ2-7 | TRBV7-3 | - | few
CASGGSGNTIYF | TGTGCCAGCGGGGGCTCTGGAAACACCATATATTTT | TRBJ1-3 | TRBV7-6 | - | many
CASSLVPDDYGYTF | TGTGCCAGCAGCTTAGTTCCAGACGACTATGGCTACACCTTC | TRBJ1-2 | TRBV7-9 | - | -
CAIIRGTEAFF | TGTGCCATCATCCGGGGCACTGAAGCTTTCTTT | TRBJ1-1 | TRBV10-3 | - | many
CASSPQVTDTQYF | TGTGCTAGCAGCCCTCAGGTAACAGATACGCAGTATTTT | TRBJ2-3 | TRBV7-6 | - | once
CASSFGFRNTIYF | TGTGCCAGCAGCTTCGGCTTTAGAAACACCATATATTTT | TRBJ1-3 | TRBV5-4 | - | -
CASSDSDTQPQHF | TGTGCCAGCAGCGACTCTGACACCCAGCCCCAGCATTTT | TRBJ1-5 | TRBV9 | - | -
CSVEEGGRRYF | TGCAGCGTTGAAGAGGGCGGGAGGCGGTACTTC | TRBJ2-7 | TRBV29-1 | TRBD2 | -
CSSTSGRQETQYF | TGCAGCTCTACTAGCGGCCGGCAAGAGACCCAGTACTTC | TRBJ2-5 | TRBV29-1 | TRBD2 | -
CATSRQGGTGEQYF | TGTGCCACCAGCAGACAGGGGGGTACTGGCGAGCAGTACTTC | TRBJ2-7 | TRBV15 | - | -
CASSLLVLNYGYTF | TGTGCCAGTAGCCTGCTTGTCCTTAACTATGGCTACACCTTC | TRBJ1-2 | TRBV19 | - | many
CASSPPGFVTYEQYF | TGTGCCAGCAGTCCGCCGGGCTTCGTTACCTACGAGCAGTACTTC | TRBJ2-7 | TRBV6-1 | - | few
CASSSGTGEAEQYF | TGCGCCAGCAGCTCCGGGACAGGGGAGGCCGAGCAGTACTTC | TRBJ2-7 | TRBV9 | TRBD1 | -
CASSEWGNTEAFF | TGTGCCAGCAGTGAATGGGGAAACACTGAAGCTTTCTTT | TRBJ1-1 | TRBV6-1 | - | -
CATSGRVLSPLHF | TGTGCCACCAGCGGCAGGGTTCTTTCACCCCTCCACTTT | TRBJ1-6 | TRBV15 | - | -
CASSFWGAEKLFF | TGTGCCAGCAGCTTCTGGGGGGCTGAAAAACTGTTTTTT | TRBJ1-4 | TRBV7-2 | - | -
CASSIGRPTEAFF | TGTGCCAGTAGTATAGGCCGGCCCACTGAAGCTTTCTTT | TRBJ1-1 | TRBV19 | - | -
CAGRATGESNSPLHF | TGTGCCGGCAGGGCGACAGGGGAATCTAATTCACCCCTCCACTTT | TRBJ1-6 | TRBV7-9 | TRBD1 | -
CASSPPGGLNQPQHF | TGTGCCAGCAGTCCCCCGGGGGGCCTCAATCAGCCCCAGCATTTT | TRBJ1-5 | TRBV7-8 | - | few
CASSKTGAGNTIYF | TGTGCCAGCAGCAAAACAGGGGCTGGAAACACCATATATTTT | TRBJ1-3 | TRBV7-8 | TRBD1 | many
CASSQTGQGKETQYF | TGCGCCAGCAGCCAAACGGGACAGGGGAAAGAGACCCAGTACTTC | TRBJ2-5 | TRBV4-3 | TRBD1 | -
CASSSRGPGATETQYF | TGTGCCAGCAGCTCGAGAGGTCCCGGGGCCACGGAGACCCAGTACTTC | TRBJ2-5 | TRBV7-1 | - | once